This entry lists 11 T cell receptor beta chains sequenced from one sample in a study of identical twins (dated by TCRdb to 2016 to 2017). Receptor amplification or capture employed 5' RACE. The data were produced on an Illumina HiSeq 2000. In-frame beta chains were kept once TCRdb had trimmed the public reads at Q25 with fastp and called clones with MiXCR. Here each entry gathers all rows of one CDR3 protein and keeps the most common genes and DNA. The sample profile shows some 500,000 distinct CDR3 sequences; about 20% of them were found once. The ten largest account for around 0.91% of the sample. These data are also associated with another study on T cells expressing NK-cell markers.

Specimen: CD4+ T cells sorted from blood. The receptors were gathered from a woman under 30 in good health.

The chain joins TRBV20-1 to TRBJ2-6; no clear D gene. The germline V gene encodes CDR1 DFQATT and CDR2 SNEGSKA (reference sequence). Between the trimmed V and J ends, which lost 5 bases and 3 bases, there was a span of 8 bases. The CDR3 contains 13 residues. DNA for the CDR3: TGCAGTGCTGCCGATAGTGGGGCCAACGTCCTGACTTTC. It translates to CSAADSGANVLTF.

This clonotype was recorded only once. This chain joins TRBV6-1 and TRBJ1-1, with TRBD1 matching 8 bases. CDR1 is MNHNS, CDR2 SASEGT, per germline. This CDR3 spans 13 amino acids. V shed 6 bases and J 5 bases; nucleotides not matched to a gene: 5. The DNA for the CDR3 is TGTGCCAGCAGCGGACAGGGTAAAACTGAAGCTTTCTTT. Translation gives CASSGQGKTEAFF.

CDR3 DNA: TGCGCCAGCGGTCTTGGACTATCGGGGGCCTATGGCTACACCTTC. Its protein is CASGLGLSGAYGYTF. V gene TRBV5-1 combines with J gene TRBJ1-2, with TRBD1 as a possible D gene (6 bases). This CDR3 has 15 amino acids. The germline CDR1 and CDR2 sequences are SGHRS and YFSETQ. Trimming removed 7 bases from V and 4 bases from J, with 20 bases in between.

In this sample, this clonotype turned up many times. This chain links TRBV5-1 with TRBJ1-2; a possible D gene is TRBD1 (5 bases). The germline gives CDR1 SGHRS, CDR2 YFSETQ. This CDR3 is 14 amino acids long. The V and J ends lost 0 bases and 8 bases respectively, with 14 bases between them. The DNA for the CDR3 is TGCGCCAGCAGCTTGGGTCTCAGGGAGGCCGGCTACACCTTC. Protein sequence: CASSLGLREAGYTF.

The V call is TRBV9, the J call TRBJ2-5, with no clear D. The CDR3 is 14 amino acids. V lost 5 bases to trimming and J lost 5 bases, with 16 bases between them. Germline values: CDR1 SGDLS, CDR2 YYNGEE. Written as DNA, the CDR3 is TGTGCCAGCAGTCCAAGCCCCTTATCGGAGACCCAGTACTTC. Protein product: CASSPSPLSETQYF.

In its sample, this clonotype was seen many times. This sequence joins TRBV6-2 or TRBV6-3 and TRBJ2-2, with 12 bases fitting TRBD1. This CDR3 contains 16 residues. Germline V lookup: CDR1 MNHEY, CDR2 SVGEGT. V shed 6 bases and J 6 bases; nucleotides not matched to a gene: 8. The chain's CDR3 is CASRRSGTGGSGELFF. The CDR3 bases are TGTGCCAGCAGGAGATCCGGGACAGGGGGCTCCGGGGAGCTGTTTTTT.

This sequence joins TRBV12-5 and TRBJ2-3; 11 bases line up with TRBD2. Germline V gene sequence: CDR1 LGHNT, CDR2 FRNRAP. This CDR3 is 13 amino acids long. Trimming cost V 8 bases and J 6 bases; bases outside gene matches: 4. CDR3 DNA: TGTGCTAGTAGTACTAGCGGGGGCGATACGCAGTATTTT. It is translated as CASSTSGGDTQYF. Using reference TRBV12-5 and TRBJ2-3 for the parts outside the CDR3, the full variable domain is DARVTQTPRHKVTEMGQEVTMRCQPILGHNTVFWYRQTMMQGLELLAYFRNRAPLDDSGMPKDRFSAEMPDATLATLKIQPSEPRDSAVYFCASSTSGGDTQYFGPGTRLTVL.

This clonotype appeared many times. This chain links TRBV11-2 with TRBJ2-7, with 9 nucleotides matching TRBD1. CDR3 length: 14 amino acids. Germline trimming cut 2 bases from V and 3 bases from J; bases unmatched to any gene: 2. Germline V lookup: CDR1 SGHAT, CDR2 FQNNGV. The CDR3 spells CASSLTGQGYEQYF. In DNA, the CDR3 is TGTGCCAGCAGCTTAACGGGACAGGGCTACGAGCAGTACTTC. Looking up the rest from reference TRBV11-2 and TRBJ2-7 gives the full variable domain: EAGVAQSPRYKIIEKRQSVAFWCNPISGHATLYWYQQILGQGPKLLIQFQNNGVVDDSQLPKDRFSAERLKGVDSTLKIQPAKLEDSAVYLCASSLTGQGYEQYFGPGTRLTVT.

This sequence joins TRBV9 and TRBJ2-5; D is undetermined. Trimming cost V 3 bases and J 4 bases, with 4 bases left between them. Germline V lookup: CDR1 SGDLS, CDR2 YYNGEE. The CDR3 spans 11 residues. For the CDR3, the DNA is TGTGCCAGCAGCGGATCAGAGACCCAGTACTTC. Amino acid sequence: CASSGSETQYF.

V and J are TRBV4-3 and TRBJ2-1; weak D call: TRBD1 (6 bases). The germline CDR1 and CDR2 sequences are LGHNA and YSLEER. Trimming left V 0 bases short and J 15 bases short, with 15 bases between. The CDR3 is made up of 13 amino acids. CDR3 residues: CASSQDAWGRGFF. As DNA, the CDR3 is TGCGCCAGCAGCCAAGACGCCTGGGGGCGAGGGTTCTTC.

This clonotype was seen a few times. The chain is built from TRBV3-1 and TRBJ2-7, with D unresolved. This CDR3 region has 15 residues. V dropped 1 base and J dropped 2 bases, with 12 bases sitting between them. Germline CDR1 LGHDT, CDR2 YNNKEL (reference sequence). CDR3 loop: CASSQGNVPTYEQYF. The CDR3, as DNA: TGTGCCAGCAGCCAAGGAAACGTACCAACCTACGAGCAGTACTTC.